This TCR beta chain derives from a study of blood T cell repertoires in COVID-19. Across the study: The samples span acute and convalescent COVID-19 from the United States, Italy and Spain. T cells, B-cell-depleted T cells, or PBMCs provided the cDNA or gDNA that served as material.

Source study methods: Scientists estimated how many nucleated cells there were by amplifying reference gene primers. Sequenced by immunoSEQ multiplex PCR; TCRdb stores in-frame clones only, minus some. That table is the source of V, J and clone size, and D and trimming were worked out from the DNA. This sample has more than 200,000 clones, with 79% found just once. The CDR3 totals 14 residues. Germline V gene lookup returns CDR1 SGHDT and CDR2 YYEEEE. J was trimmed by 4 bases and V by 4 bases; bases with no gene match: 5. This TCR was sampled from a woman aged 40 to 50 with active or convalescent COVID-19. The specimen was peripheral blood. This chain connects TRBV5-6 to TRBJ1-1; 9 nucleotides align to TRBD1. The chain's CDR3 is CASSNGDRVTEAFF. CDR3 bases: TGTGCCAGCAGCAACGGGGACAGGGTCACTGAAGCTTTCTTT.